This TCR beta chain appears in the sequencing data of a study of T cell clusters in autoimmune cytopenias (dated by TCRdb to the late 2010s). Study-level background: Of the approximately 40 healthy donor controls, some 22 were female, and the group had a mean age of 56 years and a median age of roughly 62 years. Per sample, TRB sequencing gave a median depth of about 53,000 reads and a median of about 2,300 distinct TRB clonotypes. Peripheral blood TRB and IGH repertoires were sequenced in autoimmune cytopenia patients at active disease and during treatment follow-up, alongside healthy, CLL and autoimmune hepatitis controls. The goal of the study was to find out whether patients with autoimmune cytopenia have a disease-specific immune repertoire signature that could be used as a blood-based biomarker. For primary cytopenia the controls were under 30 age-matched healthy donors, whereas for secondary cytopenia the controls were approximately 15 age-matched CLL patients. Repertoires from autoimmune hepatitis patients were compared with those of about two dozen healthy donors matched for age and sex. Results the study describes overall, beyond this receptor: The T cell clusters were defined only in silico, and the functional role of the clusters still needed to be validated experimentally. In the comparison of secondary cytopenia with CLL, no cluster-lack signature showed up, apparently because the dominant lymphoma-associated repertoire masked the signature. TRB repertoire shifts, with less even repertoires in secondary cytopenia and CLL, mostly reflected lymphoma bias rather than autoimmunity. Compared with active autoimmune hepatitis patients, healthy donors had almost three times as many exclusive TRB clusters, a finding consistent with an autoimmunity-wide signature. GLIPH results suggested that primary autoimmune cytopenia patients were missing physiological T cell clusters, with about 53 clusters found only in healthy donors compared with fewer than 20 found only in patients.

TRB rearrangements were amplified by multiplex PCR following a touch-down protocol, with the TRB-A and TRB-B primer pools mixed in one tube. Two consecutive PCR reactions with Phusion HS II polymerase added Illumina adapters and sample indices to the amplicons. Amplicons were gel-purified with the NucleoSpin Gel and PCR Clean-up kit, then quantified by Qubit and quality-checked on an Agilent 2100 Bioanalyzer. Sequencing of the libraries was performed on an Illumina MiSeq with 600-cycle, single-indexed, paired-end runs. Per the original workflow: MiXCR version 2.1.12 with the default MiXCR reference library was used to align and assemble TRB reads. Each unique CDR3 nucleotide sequence defined a clone, and only productive sequences with at least two reads were analysed. Alpha-parameterized diversity profiles (alpha 0 to 5), including the Shannon (alpha 1) and Simpson (alpha 2) indices, were computed with an R script to assess repertoire diversity. The tcR package was used to compute combinatorial TRB VJ usage, which was then compared between cohorts by principal component analysis with ade4. Using GLIPH, TCRbeta CDR3s were clustered on pairs of cohorts matched for age and read depth, and a Wilcoxon test was used to compare cluster frequencies. TCRdb reprocessed the raw reads; every CDR3 protein sequence is a single record, and DNA is not supplied. The V and J calls follow TCRdb's processing rather than the paper's. The sample table records about 7,000 distinct CDR3 sequences. The ten largest make up approximately 4.6% of the sample.

As for this clonotype: Its antigen is unknown.

Each sample's TRB amplification started from around 230 ng of peripheral blood genomic DNA, which corresponds to 35,000 to 45,000 genome equivalents. CDR1 SGHNT and CDR2 YYREEE were looked up in the germline V gene (reference sequence). Including cysteine and phenylalanine, the CDR3 has 13 amino acids. DNA is not recorded here. The same data also contributed to another study, on T cell repertoires in aging, cancer and after chemotherapy. The second source states: The donors fell into six age groups ranging from 30 or younger to 70 or older, and each group had at least three individuals. Control TCR repertoires from healthy donors were recorded over several months to years, and clear clonal overlap was observed across re-sampling. Roughly 10 million TCR reads were contained in the full dataset. Untreated patients with hematological or solid cancers showed significantly lower blood TCR diversity and higher clonality than age-matched healthy donors. Declining TCR diversity with age in healthy donors was mainly explained by loss of richness; in cancer patients, loss of evenness also contributed. In both cancer cohorts, the median generation probability rose over the chemotherapy interval, which suggests that the repertoire was reconstituted through rebound thymic output. It was noted by the authors that conclusions about immunological memory after chemotherapy cannot be drawn from the repertoire data. To examine immunoaging and T cell reconstitution after chemotherapy, the study profiled TCR beta repertoires in peripheral blood from healthy donors and cancer patients. Alongside fewer than 100 healthy donors serving as a reference group, the cohort included some 220 cancer patients, of whom roughly 92 had hematological cancers and more than 120 had solid cancers. TRB sequences were processed with MiXCR versions 2.12 and 3.0.5. The repertoire metrics were Shannon diversity, evenness, clonality (calculated as one minus evenness), and diversity profiles parameterized by alpha from 0 to 5. Generation probabilities of clones in paired pre- and post-chemotherapy samples were computed with the IGoR algorithm.

The sequence derives from a human donor in good health. The chain is made from TRBV5-4 and TRBJ1-5. The specimen sequenced was peripheral blood. The CDR3 is CASSLDRDQPQHF.